A single sample gave rise to the 21 T cell receptor beta chains below, sequenced in a study of cytomegalovirus exposure and HLA in healthy donors. The PCR contained 60 Vbeta and 13 Jbeta primers. The data were produced by immunoSEQ multiplex PCR, yet TCRdb's version contains in-frame clones alone and is incomplete. The repertoire holds 150,000 to 200,000 clones, 75% to 80% seen once, with roughly an eighth in the top ten. The sequencing input was PBMCs. The receptors stem from a man in his fifties in good health and CMV-seropositive.

This sequence joins TRBV7-8 and TRBJ1-1; TRBD1 aligns across 7 bases. Germline trimming cut 5 bases from V and 8 bases from J; bases unmatched to any gene: 2. This CDR3 is built from 11 residues. In germline, CDR1 is SGHVS, CDR2 FQNEAQ. The CDR3 is CASSADREAFF. The DNA of the CDR3 is TGTGCCAGCAGCGCGGACAGGGAAGCTTTCTTT.

This rearrangement joins TRBV5-1 to TRBJ1-3; D might be TRBD1 (5 bases). Trimming removed 4 bases at V and 4 bases at J, with 12 bases between. This CDR3 region has 14 residues. Germline assignment: CDR1 SGHRS and CDR2 YFSETQ. CDR3 sequence (DNA): TGCGCCAGCAGCGCCAGGGAGGCGGGAAACACCATATATTTT. Residues: CASSAREAGNTIYF.

This clone was seen a single time. The V call is TRBV19, the J call TRBJ1-5, with D possibly being TRBD1 (6 bases). This CDR3 spans 14 amino acids. Germline CDR1 and CDR2: LNHDA and SQIVND (reference sequence). V dropped 6 bases and J dropped 3 bases, with 12 bases sitting between them. The CDR3 DNA sequence: TGTGCCAGTAGCCCGGGACACCTCAATCAGCCCCAGCATTTT. Protein sequence: CASSPGHLNQPQHF. The whole variable domain, filled in from reference TRBV19 and TRBJ1-5, reads DGGITQSPKYLFRKEGQNVTLSCEQNLNHDAMYWYRQDPGQGLRLIYYSQIVNDFQKGDIAEGYSVSREKKESFPLTVTSAQKNPTAFYLCASSPGHLNQPQHFGDGTRLSIL.

V usage is TRBV7-2 and J usage is TRBJ2-3; a possible D gene is TRBD1 (5 bases). CDR1 and CDR2 (germline): SGHTA, FQGNSA. V was trimmed by 5 bases and J by 3 bases, leaving 12 bases between them. The CDR3 length is 14 residues. The CDR3 region is CASSPISGTDTQYF. Written as DNA, the CDR3 is TGTGCCAGCAGCCCAATTTCAGGGACAGATACGCAGTATTTT.

This clone was detected only once. This CDR3 reads CASSIGPNTDTQYF. The CDR3 DNA is TGTGCCAGTAGTATTGGTCCTAACACAGATACGCAGTATTTT. This sequence joins TRBV19 and TRBJ2-3; D call uncertain. Germline V gives CDR1 LNHDA, CDR2 SQIVND (reference sequence). V shed 3 bases and J shed 2 bases, with 9 bases lying between them. The CDR3 contains 14 residues. Complete variable domain (other parts from reference TRBV19 and TRBJ2-3): DGGITQSPKYLFRKEGQNVTLSCEQNLNHDAMYWYRQDPGQGLRLIYYSQIVNDFQKGDIAEGYSVSREKKESFPLTVTSAQKNPTAFYLCASSIGPNTDTQYFGPGTRLTVL.

V gene TRBV7-9 combines with J gene TRBJ2-2, with D possibly being TRBD2 (6 bases). Germline-derived CDR1 and CDR2 are SEHNR and FQNEAQ (reference sequence). With 6 bases removed from V and 4 bases from J, the gap between germline ends came to 15 bases. This CDR3 has 15 residues. CDR3 in amino acids: CASSSKAGGTGELFF. CDR3 sequence (DNA): TGTGCCAGCAGTTCTAAGGCCGGGGGCACCGGGGAGCTGTTTTTT. The whole variable domain, filled in from reference TRBV7-9 and TRBJ2-2, reads DTGVSQNPRHKITKRGQNVTFRCDPISEHNRLYWYRQTLGQGPEFLTYFQNEAQLEKSRLLSDRFSAERPKGSFSTLEIQRTEQGDSAMYLCASSSKAGGTGELFFGEGSRLTVL.

The chain couples TRBV6-5 to TRBJ1-4, with 8 bases lining up with TRBD1. The CDR3 has 14 amino acids. Germline V lookup: CDR1 MNHEY, CDR2 SVGAGI. The V gene end was trimmed by 6 bases and the J gene end by 5 bases; junction bases not matched to a gene: 5. CDR3 protein: CASSPTGVNEKLFF. As DNA, the CDR3 is TGTGCCAGCAGCCCGACAGGGGTAAATGAAAAACTGTTTTTT.

This clone was seen only a few times. This sequence joins TRBV19 and TRBJ1-1, with D possibly matching TRBD1 (6 bases). V lost 4 bases to trimming and J lost 1 base, with 13 bases between them. This CDR3 spans 15 amino acids. CDR1 LNHDA and CDR2 SQIVND come from the germline V gene (reference sequence). For the CDR3, the DNA is TGTGCCAGTAGTAGGTCCCAGGGGACGAACACTGAAGCTTTCTTT. It specifies CASSRSQGTNTEAFF.

The chain carries TRBV30 and TRBJ1-5; no clear D gene. V gave up 2 bases and J gave up 3 bases, with 8 bases separating them. The CDR3 has 13 amino acids. Germline CDR1 reads GTSNPN; CDR2 reads SVGIG (reference sequence). The CDR3 sequence: CAWSTGYNQPQHF. CDR3 bases: TGTGCCTGGAGTACCGGGTACAATCAGCCCCAGCATTTT.

This chain uses TRBV5-6 with TRBJ2-7; 10 nucleotides match TRBD1. CDR1 is SGHDT, CDR2 YYEEEE, per germline. The CDR3 has 16 residues. J gave up 7 bases and V 0 bases, and 10 bases lay outside the gene matches. DNA for the CDR3: TGTGCCAGCAGCTTGGCCGGGACAGGGGCCGCGCTAGAGCAGTACTTC. Its protein is CASSLAGTGAALEQYF.

The chain recombines TRBV5-1 with TRBJ2-5; weak D call: TRBD2 (7 bases). Germline V CDR1 and CDR2: SGHRS, YFSETQ. This CDR3 is 17 amino acids long. V lost 0 bases to trimming and J lost 2 bases, with 17 bases between them. The CDR3 spells CASSLATGGGGQETQYF. The CDR3 nucleotides read TGCGCCAGCAGCTTGGCCACGGGGGGCGGAGGACAAGAGACCCAGTACTTC.

The chain is built from TRBV7-2 and TRBJ1-1; D perhaps matches TRBD1 (5 bases). The CDR3 contains 14 residues. The germline CDR1 and CDR2 sequences are SGHTA and FQGNSA. V lost 4 bases, J lost 0 bases, and 9 bases lay in between. The CDR3, as DNA: TGTGCCAGCAGCTCCGGGGGGATGAACACTGAAGCTTTCTTT. Its translation is CASSSGGMNTEAFF.

The chain recombines TRBV29-1 with TRBJ2-5; weak D call: TRBD2 (5 bases). The J call may be mistaken, given a closer DNA end match to TRBJ2-7. Germline CDR1 SQVTM, CDR2 ANQGSEA. The CDR3 is 17 amino acids. The CDR3 sequence is CSVESGKASTAPYEQYF. The CDR3 DNA is TGCAGCGTTGAGTCAGGAAAAGCTAGCACGGCCCCGTACGAGCAGTACTTC.

The rearrangement uses TRBV5-6 and TRBJ1-5; a weak D match, TRBD1 (6 bases). The CDR3 consists of 16 residues. The V gene's germline CDR1 is SGHDT and CDR2 YYEEEE. Trimming pared 2 bases from V and 2 bases from J, leaving 14 bases between. The CDR3 bases are TGTGCCAGCAGCTTATTAGGCAGGGGTGGCAATCAGCCCCAGCATTTT. Its translation is CASSLLGRGGNQPQHF.

The chain employs TRBV7-9 and TRBJ1-2, with a possible D match to TRBD1 (5 bases). V lost 1 base to trimming and J lost 7 bases, with 10 bases between them. Germline CDR1 and CDR2: SEHNR and FQNEAQ (reference sequence). The length of the CDR3 is 13 residues. The DNA of the CDR3 is TGTGCCAGCAGCTTAGTAGCCGGGGGTGGCTACACCTTC. Translation: CASSLVAGGGYTF.

The gene calls are TRBV4-1 and TRBJ1-4, with 9 positions matching TRBD1. The length of the CDR3 is 14 residues. In germline, CDR1 is MGHRA, CDR2 YSYEKL. Trimming cost V 4 bases and J 8 bases; bases outside gene matches: 5. CDR3 sequence reads: CASSLGQGKEKLFF. Here the CDR3 DNA reads TGCGCCAGCAGCCTGGGACAGGGCAAGGAAAAACTGTTTTTT.

This rearrangement joins TRBV2 to TRBJ1-1, with D unresolved. Trimming stripped 5 bases from V and 0 bases from J, with 13 bases between. The CDR3 is made up of 15 amino acids. Germline assignment: CDR1 SNHLY and CDR2 FYNNEI. Here the CDR3 DNA reads TGTGCCAGCAGTCCTCTTGGCAGAATGAACACTGAAGCTTTCTTT. Translation gives CASSPLGRMNTEAFF.

This clone was observed a single time. V usage is TRBV7-9 and J usage is TRBJ1-1, with D maybe TRBD1 (6 bases). Germline V gene sequence: CDR1 SEHNR, CDR2 FQNEAQ (reference sequence). V was pared by 2 bases and J by 2 bases, with 9 bases between. The CDR3 consists of 14 residues. In nucleotides, the CDR3 is TGTGCCAGCAGCTTAAGACAGGCCAACACTGAAGCTTTCTTT. Translating gives CASSLRQANTEAFF.

The chain is built from TRBV7-6 and TRBJ1-4, with D hard to call. The CDR3 is 14 residues long. V was trimmed by 4 bases and J by 6 bases, leaving 12 bases between them. The germline CDR1 and CDR2 sequences are SGHVS and FNYEAQ. CDR3 bases: TGTGCCAGCAGCTCCGCGGGCAGTTATGAAAAACTGTTTTTT. This codes for CASSSAGSYEKLFF. Filled out from reference TRBV7-6 and TRBJ1-4, the complete variable domain reads GAGVSQSPRYKVTKRGQDVALRCDPISGHVSLYWYRQALGQGPEFLTYFNYEAQQDKSGLPNDRFSAERPEGSISTLTIQRTEQRDSAMYRCASSSAGSYEKLFFGSGTQLSVL.

This rearrangement joins TRBV5-1 to TRBJ1-1; D call uncertain. This CDR3 is 13 amino acids long. Germline assignment: CDR1 SGHRS and CDR2 YFSETQ. V was shortened by 4 bases and J by 0 bases, with 7 bases between the two germline ends. The CDR3 coding sequence is TGCGCCAGCAGCGCAGGAATGAACACTGAAGCTTTCTTT. Amino acid sequence: CASSAGMNTEAFF.

This chain uses TRBV6-1 with TRBJ2-7; maybe TRBD2 (7 bases). Trimming shortened V by 7 bases and J by 6 bases, and 22 bases separated the two germline ends. This CDR3 spans 15 amino acids. CDR1 and CDR2 from the germline V gene are MNHNS and SASEGT. The CDR3 region is CASTPTWGGRLEQYV. The CDR3 DNA reads TGTGCCAGCACCCCAACCTGGGGGGGCAGGCTCGAGCAGTACGTC.